The 12 T cell receptor beta chains listed next were all sequenced from one sample in a study of blood T cell repertoires in COVID-19. Clones were sequenced by immunoSEQ multiplex PCR, and TCRdb holds only the in-frame ones, with some missing. Here the sample spans over 250,000 clones, 89% being singletons. Sequencing used PBMCs or T cells enriched from blood (not recorded which). The receptors come from a woman in her sixties or seventies who had recovered from COVID-19.

The V gene is TRBV28, the J gene TRBJ1-6; 7 nucleotides align to TRBD1. V trimming: 4 bases; J trimming: 9 bases; junction bases outside the gene matches: 9. CDR1 and CDR2 from the germline V gene are MDHEN and SYDVKM. This CDR3 has 15 residues. CDR3 in amino acids: CASSYTGEHISPLHF. As DNA, the CDR3 is TGTGCCAGCAGTTACACAGGGGAGCACATTTCACCCCTCCACTTT.

This chain joins TRBV20-1 and TRBJ2-1; TRBD1 agrees at 7 bases. The CDR3 sequence is 10 residues long. CDR1 and CDR2 (germline): DFQATT, SNEGSKA (reference sequence). V trimming: 6 bases; J trimming: 13 bases; junction bases outside the gene matches: 6. CDR3 bases: TGCAGTGCCCCTAGACAGGGACAGTTCTTC. Amino acid sequence: CSAPRQGQFF.

This chain links TRBV7-2 with TRBJ2-7; TRBD2 agrees at 9 bases. V gave up 3 bases and J gave up 9 bases; unmatched junction bases: 9. The CDR3 extends over 14 amino acids. Germline-derived CDR1 and CDR2 are SGHTA and FQGNSA. The CDR3 protein is CASSFSGSKLGQYF. The CDR3 DNA is TGTGCCAGCAGCTTTAGCGGGAGCAAGTTGGGGCAGTACTTC. Looking up the rest from reference TRBV7-2 and TRBJ2-7 gives the full variable domain: GAGVSQSPSNKVTEKGKDVELRCDPISGHTALYWYRQSLGQGLEFLIYFQGNSAPDKSGLPSDRFSAERTGGSVSTLTIQRTQQEDSAVYLCASSFSGSKLGQYFGPGTRLTVT.

The rearrangement links TRBV19 to TRBJ1-1; 7 positions match TRBD1. The germline V gene has CDR1 LNHDA and CDR2 SQIVND (reference sequence). The length of the CDR3 is 18 residues. V shed 8 bases and J 0 bases; nucleotides not matched to a gene: 18. In DNA form, the CDR3 reads TGTGCCAGTTCGTCACCTTGGCAGGGGGGAGTGATGAACACTGAAGCTTTCTTT. This translates into CASSSPWQGGVMNTEAFF.

The chain joins TRBV4-1 to TRBJ2-1, with TRBD1 identical over 7 bases. V shed 6 bases, J shed 7 bases, and the junction held 15 bases outside the gene matches. CDR1 and CDR2 from the germline V gene are MGHRA and YSYEKL. There are 16 residues in the CDR3. The CDR3 DNA reads TGCGCCAGCAGACATGAGGGGGCGCGCACTAAGAATGAGCAGTTCTTC. Translating gives CASRHEGARTKNEQFF.

This clone appeared once. This chain links TRBV10-1 with TRBJ1-1, with D unresolved. The CDR3 contains 15 residues. Germline CDR1 is WNHNN and CDR2 is SYGVQD (reference sequence). Trimming took 7 bases from V and 6 from J, leaving 21 bases between them. CDR3 DNA sequence: TGCGCCAGCACCGGTTCATTGGGAGGAAACGCTGAAGCTTTCTTT. It yields the protein CASTGSLGGNAEAFF.

The CDR3 DNA is TGTGCCAGCAGAAACAGTCACACTGAAGCTTTCTTT. Amino acids: CASRNSHTEAFF. The chain employs TRBV27 and TRBJ1-1; D not certain. Trimming removed 6 bases at V and 3 bases at J, with 8 bases between. The CDR3 spans 12 residues. Germline V CDR1 and CDR2: MNHEY, SMNVEV (reference sequence).

The rearrangement links TRBV10-3 to TRBJ2-7; 7 positions match TRBD1. The CDR3 contains 13 residues. Looked up from germline, CDR1 is ENHRY and CDR2 is SYGVKD. The V and J ends lost 4 bases and 6 bases, in that order; junction bases with no gene match: 6. Here the CDR3 reads CAISGTGEFEQYF. The CDR3 DNA reads TGTGCCATCAGTGGAACAGGGGAGTTCGAGCAGTACTTC.

The chain combines TRBV24-1 with TRBJ1-5; D is perhaps TRBD1 (6 bases). With 2 bases removed from V and 3 bases from J, the gap between germline ends came to 10 bases. Germline CDR1 KGHDR, CDR2 SFDVKD. CDR3 length equals 15 residues. The CDR3 coding sequence is TGTGCCACCAGTGATTCCGGACAGTCCAATCAGCCCCAGCATTTT. It encodes CATSDSGQSNQPQHF.

The rearrangement links TRBV5-1 to TRBJ2-3, with D possibly being TRBD1 (6 bases). The CDR3 consists of 16 residues. The germline CDR1 and CDR2 sequences are SGHRS and YFSETQ. Trimming took 0 bases from V and 3 from J, leaving 14 bases between them. CDR3 bases: TGCGCCAGCAGCTTGGGGCAGGGGCTAGGTACAGATACGCAGTATTTT. As protein: CASSLGQGLGTDTQYF.

The V call is TRBV5-1, the J call TRBJ2-2, with 8 nucleotides matching TRBD1. The J segment lost 6 bases and the V segment lost 3 bases, leaving 10 bases of the junction unmatched. CDR1 is SGHRS, CDR2 YFSETQ, per germline. The CDR3 loop spans 16 amino acids. The CDR3 DNA sequence: TGCGCCAGCAGCTCGGAGACAGGGGAATTCGCCGGGGAGCTGTTTTTT. It is translated as CASSSETGEFAGELFF.

The V gene is TRBV7-3, the J gene TRBJ2-3; 9 bases agree with TRBD2. The junction had 5 bases not matched to a gene; V was cut back by 2 bases and J by 2 bases. The CDR3 has 16 residues. Germline-derived CDR1 and CDR2 are SGHTA and FQGTGA. The CDR3 loop is CASSLFSGGLTDTQYF. Written as DNA, the CDR3 is TGTGCCAGCAGCTTATTTAGCGGGGGACTCACAGATACGCAGTATTTT. The full variable domain, with the rest looked up from reference TRBV7-3 and TRBJ2-3, is GAGVSQTPSNKVTEKGKYVELRCDPISGHTALYWYRQSLGQGPEFLIYFQGTGAADDSGLPNDRFFAVRPEGSVSTLKIQRTERGDSAVYLCASSLFSGGLTDTQYFGPGTRLTVL.